These 15 T cell receptor beta chains share one sample of origin, sequenced in a study of early T cells in non-severe SARS-CoV-2 infection. TCRdb re-analysed the 5' RACE reads in MiXCR, keeping a single row per CDR3 protein. The sample carries 57,000 or so distinct CDR3 sequences, 5.5% to 6.5% recorded once. Sequenced sample: whole blood. Source of these receptors: an adult who was a healthcare worker with PCR-confirmed SARS-CoV-2 infection or an uninfected control (not recorded which).

This clonotype was counted at least ten times. CDR3 amino acids: CASSPPGTGATGELFF. The CDR3 DNA reads TGTGCCAGCTCACCACCGGGGACAGGGGCAACCGGGGAGCTGTTTTTT. The J gene is TRBJ2-2, the V gene TRBV18; 10 bases map to TRBD1. This CDR3 comprises 16 residues. Germline V CDR1 and CDR2: KGHSH, LQKENI. J was trimmed by 5 bases and V by 0 bases; bases with no gene match: 3.

Ten or more counts support this clonotype. V is TRBV4-3 and J is TRBJ2-3; no reliable D call. Germline CDR1 LGHNA, CDR2 YSLEER. The CDR3 totals 15 residues. V was clipped by 4 bases and J by 4 bases, with 15 bases between them. CDR3 nucleotide sequence: TGCGCCAGCAGCCTATCCCGCGGCGGAGCAGATACGCAGTATTTT. It specifies CASSLSRGGADTQYF.

The genes are TRBV5-1 and TRBJ1-6; 7 positions agree with TRBD1. Germline lookup yields CDR1 SGHRS and CDR2 YFSETQ. There are 17 residues in the CDR3. V lost 6 bases to trimming and J lost 0 bases; unmatched junction nucleotides: 9. The CDR3 spells CASNRGTASSYNSPLHF. The CDR3 nucleotides read TGCGCCAGCAATCGCGGGACAGCCAGCTCCTATAATTCACCCCTCCACTTT.

Ten or more counts support this clonotype. The chain links TRBV6-4 to TRBJ2-7; 11 bases are shared with TRBD2. The CDR3 covers 15 residues. The V and J ends lost 6 bases and 5 bases, in that order; junction bases with no gene match: 9. From germline, CDR1 is MRHNA and CDR2 SNTAGT. This chain's CDR3 is CASSRTSGSAHEQYF. The CDR3 coding sequence is TGTGCCAGCAGCCGCACTAGCGGGAGTGCCCACGAGCAGTACTTC.

This clonotype was counted between two and nine times. This chain links TRBV28 with TRBJ2-3; D unclear. V was cut by 3 bases and J by 3 bases, with 4 bases left in between. Germline-derived CDR1 and CDR2 are MDHEN and SYDVKM. There are 12 residues in the CDR3. The CDR3 bases are TGTGCCAGCAGTTTTATGACAGATACGCAGTATTTT. Residues: CASSFMTDTQYF.

This clonotype has at least ten counts. This sequence joins TRBV20-1 and TRBJ1-5; D unresolved. The CDR3 runs 14 residues. Between the trimmed V and J ends, which lost 1 base and 3 bases, there was a span of 10 bases. Germline V gene lookup returns CDR1 DFQATT and CDR2 SNEGSKA (reference sequence). The CDR3 protein is CSARGSMDNQPQHF. CDR3 nucleotide sequence: TGCAGTGCTAGAGGGTCCATGGACAATCAGCCCCAGCATTTT.

The sample holds many counts of this clonotype. This chain connects TRBV12-5 to TRBJ2-1; 10 nucleotides line up with TRBD2. V lost 1 base and J lost 8; bases outside the gene matches: 14. The CDR3 loop spans 18 amino acids. The germline CDR1 and CDR2 sequences are LGHNT and FRNRAP. CDR3 sequence reads: CASGLERTSGEPHHEQFF. The CDR3 region has the DNA TGTGCTAGTGGTTTGGAGAGGACTAGCGGAGAACCGCATCATGAGCAGTTCTTC.

This clonotype was counted at least ten times. The J gene is TRBJ2-6, the V gene TRBV7-9; no firm D call. This CDR3 is built from 13 residues. From germline, CDR1 is SEHNR and CDR2 FQNEAQ (reference sequence). Trimming left V 3 bases short and J 2 bases short, with 2 bases between. The CDR3 DNA sequence: TGTGCCAGCAGCTTTCCTGGGGCCAACGTCCTGACTTTC. Its translation is CASSFPGANVLTF.

The sample holds many counts of this clonotype. V is TRBV27 and J is TRBJ2-7, with TRBD2 as a possible D gene (6 bases). CDR3 length: 13 amino acids. The V end lost 3 bases, the J end lost 6 bases, and 12 bases lay between the germline ends. Germline-derived CDR1 and CDR2 are MNHEY and SMNVEV (reference sequence). CDR3 DNA sequence: TGTGCCAGCAGTTTGAGGATAGCGGCCGAGCAGTACTTC. Translating gives CASSLRIAAEQYF.

This sequence joins TRBV4-1 and TRBJ2-5, with D uncertain. The CDR3 runs 13 residues. CDR1 MGHRA and CDR2 YSYEKL come from the germline V gene. V was trimmed by 3 bases and J by 1 base, leaving 6 bases between them. The DNA for the CDR3 is TGCGCCAGCAGCCAGGCGCCCCAAGAGACCCAGTACTTC. Translating it yields CASSQAPQETQYF.

Ten or more counts support this clonotype. This chain links TRBV6-2 or TRBV6-3 with TRBJ2-5, with D possibly matching TRBD2 (6 bases). Germline V gene sequence: CDR1 MNHEY, CDR2 SVGEGT. The CDR3 totals 15 residues. V was clipped by 0 bases and J by 5 bases, with 13 bases between them. Here the CDR3 reads CASSYSGGGRETQYF. The DNA for the CDR3 is TGTGCCAGCAGTTACTCTGGAGGTGGGAGGGAGACCCAGTACTTC.

In its sample, this clonotype was seen many times. This chain uses TRBV10-3 with TRBJ1-1; 11 bases line up with TRBD1. With 7 bases clipped from V and 5 bases from J, the junction kept 6 bases outside the gene matches. The CDR3 has 14 residues. CDR1 ENHRY and CDR2 SYGVKD come from the germline V gene. The CDR3 spells CAITADRGQTEAFF. The CDR3 nucleotides are TGTGCCATCACCGCGGACAGGGGGCAAACTGAAGCTTTCTTT.

This clonotype was counted at least ten times. The rearrangement joins TRBV4-1 to TRBJ2-7; D is tentatively TRBD1 or TRBD2 (5 bases each). Germline V lookup: CDR1 MGHRA, CDR2 YSYEKL. V was clipped by 5 bases and J by 1 base, with 9 bases between them. The CDR3 is 13 residues long. The CDR3: CASSWGKSYEQYF. DNA for the CDR3: TGCGCCAGCAGCTGGGGGAAGTCCTACGAGCAGTACTTC.

As for this clonotype: A much larger clone sits a single nucleotide away, making a read error possible. This rearrangement joins TRBV27 to TRBJ2-5; 11 nucleotides match TRBD2. This CDR3 contains 18 residues. In germline, CDR1 is MNHEY, CDR2 SMNVEV (reference sequence). With V trimmed by 0 bases and J by 2 bases, 8 bases remained unmatched. The CDR3 reads CASSLSSLAGGGQETQYF. DNA for the CDR3: TGTGCCAGCAGTTTATCGTCCCTAGCGGGAGGAGGGCAAGAGACCCAGTACTTC.

This clonotype was counted at least ten times. The chain carries TRBV18 and TRBJ1-2; TRBD1 matches 9 bases. The V gene end was trimmed by 3 bases and the J gene end by 8 bases; junction bases not matched to a gene: 4. Germline V gene sequence: CDR1 KGHSH, CDR2 LQKENI. The CDR3 loop spans 13 amino acids. The CDR3 sequence: CASSPGQGSGYTF. In DNA, the CDR3 is TGTGCCAGCTCACCGGGACAGGGTAGCGGCTACACCTTC.